One sample yielded the 13 T cell receptor beta chains listed below, sequenced in a study of T cells in Graves' hyperthyroidism and ophthalmopathy (dated by TCRdb to the late 2010s). Receptor libraries were prepared by multiplex PCR. Instrument on record: Illumina HiSeq 2000. The TCR beta CDR3 regions were amplified from the RNA transcripts. A first-round RT-PCR of the TCR CDR3 used the HTBI primer set with the Qiagen OneStep RT-PCR kit. Starting from the raw public reads, TCRdb applied fastp trimming at Q25, assembled clones with MiXCR and retained in-frame beta chains. Each CDR3 protein appears once, grouped with its most common genes and DNA. The sample yields 650,000 to 750,000 distinct CDR3 sequences; less than 15% were counted once. About a tenth of the sample goes to the ten largest clones. Sequencing input: blood. Receptor source: a woman aged 18-29 years with Graves' hyperthyroidism.

This clonotype was counted a few times. V gene TRBV29-1 combines with J gene TRBJ2-1; 9 bases are a match to TRBD1. The germline gives CDR1 SQVTM, CDR2 ANQGSEA. The CDR3 is 15 residues long. V dropped 4 bases and J dropped 5; count of bases not matched to a gene: 9. CDR3 DNA: TGCAGCGTTGCAAAAACAGGGGGCGCGAACAATGAGCAGTTCTTC. It yields the protein CSVAKTGGANNEQFF.

This clonotype was seen many times. This rearrangement joins TRBV20-1 to TRBJ2-1; 7 nucleotides match TRBD2. The junction had 6 bases not matched to a gene; V was cut back by 4 bases and J by 6 bases. Germline values: CDR1 DFQATT, CDR2 SNEGSKA (reference sequence). There are 13 residues in the CDR3. The DNA for the CDR3 is TGCAGTGCTAACCTAGCGGCCACCAATGAGCAGTTCTTC. As protein: CSANLAATNEQFF.

The chain is built from TRBV5-6 and TRBJ1-5, with unresolved D. Deletions cut 2 bases from V and 3 bases from J, with 12 bases between. The CDR3 consists of 15 residues. Germline CDR1 reads SGHDT; CDR2 reads YYEEEE. CDR3 nucleotides: TGTGCCAGCAGCTTCAGTTGGCAGGACAATCAGCCCCAGCATTTT. It codes for CASSFSWQDNQPQHF.

This clonotype was recorded at least ten times. The chain joins TRBV11-2 to TRBJ2-1; possibly TRBD2 for D (5 bases). The CDR3 has 16 amino acids. CDR1 is SGHAT, CDR2 FQNNGV, per germline. Trimming stripped 5 bases from V and 7 bases from J, with 21 bases between. CDR3 bases: TGTGCCAGCAGCGACCGCGGAGGCCGGGTCGGGAATGAGCAGTTCTTC. Encoded protein: CASSDRGGRVGNEQFF.

The chain uses TRBV7-8 and TRBJ1-6; possibly TRBD1 for D (5 bases). The CDR3 runs to 16 residues. Germline V lookup: CDR1 SGHVS, CDR2 FQNEAQ. V dropped 4 bases and J dropped 0 bases, with 10 bases sitting between them. The CDR3 region is CASSSLDSSYNSPLHF. The DNA of the CDR3 is TGTGCCAGCAGCTCCCTAGACAGCTCCTATAATTCACCCCTCCACTTT.

The chain is built from TRBV19 and TRBJ2-1; D unclear. Germline CDR1 LNHDA, CDR2 SQIVND (reference sequence). Between the trimmed V and J ends, which lost 5 bases and 0 bases, there was a span of 14 bases. The CDR3 runs to 16 residues. The CDR3 here is CASSPMAASSYNEQFF. CDR3 sequence (DNA): TGTGCCAGTAGTCCCATGGCGGCGAGCTCCTACAATGAGCAGTTCTTC.

This chain connects TRBV5-1 to TRBJ2-2; no clear D gene. The CDR3 spans 15 residues. The V gene's germline CDR1 is SGHRS and CDR2 YFSETQ. V dropped 0 bases and J dropped 1 base, with 7 bases sitting between them. The CDR3, as DNA: TGCGCCAGCAGCTTGGCTGCCGAGAACACCGGGGAGCTGTTTTTT. Encoded protein: CASSLAAENTGELFF.

In this sample, this clonotype turned up a few times. The V gene is TRBV20-1, the J gene TRBJ1-1; no clear D gene. V lost 6 bases and J lost 0, with 26 bases in between. Looked up from germline, CDR1 is DFQATT and CDR2 is SNEGSKA (reference sequence). The CDR3 runs 18 residues. The CDR3 DNA reads as TGCAGTGCCCAAAGCCCAGCCTGGGAGACTGCCATGAACACTGAAGCTTTCTTT. Translating it yields CSAQSPAWETAMNTEAFF.

The chain joins TRBV9 to TRBJ2-7; D unresolved. The CDR3 has 14 amino acids. Trimming shortened V by 0 bases and J by 3 bases, and 10 bases separated the two germline ends. In germline, CDR1 is SGDLS, CDR2 YYNGEE. The CDR3 protein is CASSVGLTDYEQYF. CDR3 nucleotides: TGTGCCAGCAGCGTAGGCCTAACCGACTACGAGCAGTACTTC. The full variable domain, rest sourced from reference TRBV9 and TRBJ2-7, is DSGVTQTPKHLITATGQRVTLRCSPRSGDLSVYWYQQSLDQGLQFLIQYYNGEERAKGNILERFSAQQFPDLHSELNLSSLELGDSALYFCASSVGLTDYEQYFGPGTRLTVT.

V usage is TRBV7-2 and J usage is TRBJ1-5; D gene unclear. There are 15 residues in the CDR3. The ends were cut back, 1 base at V and 2 bases at J, with 9 bases in the middle. Germline V lookup: CDR1 SGHTA, CDR2 FQGNSA. The CDR3 region is CASSLERGGNQPQHF. As DNA, the CDR3 is TGTGCCAGCAGCTTAGAACGGGGTGGCAATCAGCCCCAGCATTTT.

This clonotype was seen ten or more times. The rearrangement links TRBV3-1 to TRBJ1-3; D perhaps matches TRBD1 (6 bases). CDR1 is LGHDT, CDR2 YNNKEL, per germline (reference sequence). The V end was cut by 3 bases, the J end by 0 bases, with 9 bases between. CDR3 length: 15 amino acids. The chain's CDR3 is CASSHWDNSGNTIYF. In nucleotides, the CDR3 is TGTGCCAGCAGCCATTGGGACAACTCTGGAAACACCATATATTTT.

On this clonotype itself: Since a much larger clone is just one base distant, this may be a read error. V usage is TRBV7-9 and J usage is TRBJ2-5, with 7 positions matching TRBD1. CDR1 is SEHNR, CDR2 FQNEAQ, per germline (reference sequence). This CDR3 region has 16 residues. Unmatched junction bases numbered 12, after V lost 5 bases and J lost 3 bases. The CDR3 DNA follows: TGTGCCAGCAGCCGTCCCATCGTAGGGGGCAAAGAGACCCAGTACTTC. Translating gives CASSRPIVGGKETQYF.

This clonotype was recorded many times. The rearrangement joins TRBV7-8 to TRBJ2-7, with 10 bases lining up with TRBD1. J lost 3 bases, V lost 6 bases, and 14 bases had no gene match. This CDR3 region has 17 residues. Germline V CDR1 and CDR2: SGHVS, FQNEAQ. The CDR3 is CASRANERTGGLYEQYF. CDR3 DNA sequence: TGTGCCAGCAGGGCTAACGAGCGGACAGGGGGTCTCTACGAGCAGTACTTC. Together with reference TRBV7-8 and TRBJ2-7, the CDR3 gives the full variable domain: GAGVSQSPRYKVAKRGQDVALRCDPISGHVSLFWYQQALGQGPEFLTYFQNEAQLDKSGLPSDRFFAERPEGSVSTLKIQRTQQEDSAVYLCASRANERTGGLYEQYFGPGTRLTVT.